This is a list of T cell receptor beta chains from one sample in a study of regulatory T cells in long-lasting Graves disease. TCRdb reprocessed the multiplex PCR reads via MiXCR and lists one record per CDR3 protein. The sample yields 400,000 to 500,000 distinct CDR3 sequences, around 13% seen once. This same sample was also part of a study on T cells in Graves' hyperthyroidism and ophthalmopathy.

The material sequenced was peripheral blood mononuclear cells (PBMCs), taken at new diagnosis, from a patient treated with antithyroid drugs. The receptor source for this set is a woman aged 45-59 years with Graves disease. Each CDR3 is given without its conserved first and last residue. Each record gives: V gene, J gene, CDR3 protein.

TRBV18	TRBJ2-1	ASSPQAGLVNEQF
TRBV7-9	TRBJ2-1	ASSPTPADEQF
TRBV5-1	TRBJ2-1	ASSLDGTSGAGRSYNEQF
TRBV5-1	TRBJ2-5	ASSLVLAGGRQETQY
TRBV12-3/TRBV12-4	TRBJ2-3	ASERDRGVDTQY
TRBV27	TRBJ2-7	ASSGTSGSQSYEQY
TRBV28	TRBJ2-2	ASSLRPGLAGQGRTGELF
TRBV28	TRBJ2-5	ATAGSGKLETQY
TRBV6-1	TRBJ2-3	ASSPSENTQY
TRBV6-1	TRBJ2-7	ASTSIRGSLAGGSPYEQY
TRBV2	TRBJ2-7	ASRDPRIQAYEQY
TRBV7-8	TRBJ2-2	ASSLGDFAGELF
TRBV2	TRBJ1-5	ASSEALRGNQPQH
TRBV30	TRBJ1-2	AWSGYGTNYGYT
TRBV20-1	TRBJ2-3	SARDLRLDRGWATDTQY
TRBV5-1	TRBJ2-1	ASRTGSSYNEQF
TRBV5-1	TRBJ1-6	ASSYDQGGDGSPLH
TRBV9	TRBJ1-1	ASSVEQSSGTEAF
TRBV27	TRBJ2-2	ASSLLRRANTGELF
TRBV5-1	TRBJ2-1	ASSRRGGTTMEYNEQF
TRBV12-3/TRBV12-4	TRBJ2-2	ASSWRGSGGTGELF
TRBV5-1	TRBJ2-5	ASSLVGQGWRETQY
TRBV7-9	TRBJ2-5	ASSGGLTEETQY
TRBV30	TRBJ1-4	AWSHPGGANEKLF
TRBV7-9	TRBJ2-7	ASKGDRGGEQY
TRBV28	TRBJ2-7	ASTDRDEQY
TRBV10-3	TRBJ2-1	AISESRVPNEQF
TRBV29-1	TRBJ1-1	SARGPMNTEAF
TRBV4-2	TRBJ2-3	ASSQVAGASTDTQY
TRBV20-1	TRBJ2-5	SASGTRKETQY
TRBV5-1	TRBJ2-7	ASSLTPQGVSYEQY
TRBV7-7	TRBJ2-2	ASSLEAFEGGELF
TRBV28	TRBJ2-7	ASSPWVGSESYEQY
TRBV9	TRBJ1-6	ASSVAGASNSPLH
TRBV5-5	TRBJ2-7	ASSAEAGYFNEQY
TRBV27	TRBJ2-7	ASSKGHISSYEQY
TRBV5-1	TRBJ1-1	ASSLHRGPAEAEAF
TRBV13	TRBJ2-1	ASTPRTSGNEQF
TRBV2	TRBJ1-2	ASSADGDYGYT
TRBV12-3/TRBV12-4	TRBJ1-4	ASTGAGEKLF
TRBV10-3	TRBJ2-3	ASKPGLAGTDTQY
TRBV28	TRBJ1-5	ASGFQGNQPQH
TRBV9	TRBJ2-1	ASRTGGSDEQF
TRBV5-1	TRBJ2-1	ASSWGLAEDSYNEQS
TRBV6-1	TRBJ2-7	ASSGQGVRFYEQY